Presented here are 17 T cell receptor beta chains from one specimen sequenced in a study of read filtering for tumor transcriptome and immune sequencing. This library used 300 to 500 ng RNA and molecular barcoded adaptors spanning alpha/delta and beta/gamma chains. Each CDR3 protein is one row after TCRdb ran MiXCR on the reads. Here the sample spans over 25,000 distinct CDR3 sequences, 13% to 15% being singletons. Sample: a population of CD138-negative cells sorted from bone marrow. The receptors originated from a donor over 35 with multiple myeloma.

This clonotype was found many times. This rearrangement joins TRBV7-2 to TRBJ1-1; D uncertain. Trimming took 5 bases from V and 6 from J, leaving 16 bases between them. The germline gives CDR1 SGHTA, CDR2 FQGNSA. The CDR3 contains 14 residues. Here the CDR3 reads CASSPREDGAEAFF. The CDR3 DNA is TGTGCCAGCAGCCCGCGGGAGGACGGCGCTGAAGCTTTCTTT.

A word on this clonotype: This likely comes from a read error, as the CDR3 has no conserved phenylalanine or tryptophan at its end. V gene TRBV5-1 combines with J gene TRBJ2-7, with 10 bases aligning to TRBD2. J gave up 2 bases and V 1 base, and 3 bases lay outside the gene matches. The germline gives CDR1 SGHRS, CDR2 YFSETQ. This CDR3 region has 15 residues. CDR3 amino acids: CASSLSGRGTYEQYL. In nucleotides, the CDR3 is TGCGCCAGCAGCTTGAGCGGGAGGGGAACCTACGAGCAGTACCTC.

This rearrangement joins TRBV29-1 to TRBJ2-5; perhaps TRBD1 as D (5 bases). Trimming took off 6 bases at V and 2 bases at J, with 10 bases between the two ends. Looked up from germline, CDR1 is SQVTM and CDR2 is ANQGSEA. The CDR3 extends over 12 amino acids. The CDR3 sequence is CSVGQTQETQYF. The CDR3 coding sequence is TGCAGCGTGGGGCAGACTCAAGAGACCCAGTACTTC.

Sample share makes this clonotype medium-sized. V and J are TRBV29-1 and TRBJ2-1; TRBD1 agrees at 7 bases. In germline, CDR1 is SQVTM, CDR2 ANQGSEA. J gave up 5 bases and V 4 bases, and 8 bases lay outside the gene matches. The CDR3 runs 14 residues. The CDR3 loop is CSVVTYRGNNEQFF. The CDR3 DNA reads TGCAGCGTTGTTACCTACAGGGGCAACAATGAGCAGTTCTTC.

This clonotype appeared many times. The chain joins TRBV5-1 to TRBJ2-1, with 7 nucleotides matching TRBD2. V shed 4 bases, J shed 1 base, and the junction held 11 bases outside the gene matches. The CDR3 length is 17 residues. Germline-derived CDR1 and CDR2 are SGHRS and YFSETQ. The CDR3 coding sequence is TGCGCCAGCAGCCTAGCTAGCGGCACCCTTTCCTACAATGAGCAGTTCTTC. Its translation is CASSLASGTLSYNEQFF. Full variable domain (remainder filled in from reference TRBV5-1 and TRBJ2-1): KAGVTQTPRYLIKTRGQQVTLSCSPISGHRSVSWYQQTPGQGLQFLFEYFSETQRNKGNFPGRFSGRQFSNSRSEMNVSTLELGDSALYLCASSLASGTLSYNEQFFGPGTRLTVL.

This clonotype was recorded at least ten times. The chain employs TRBV7-8 and TRBJ1-2; D ambiguous. This CDR3 spans 13 amino acids. The ends were cut back, 1 base at V and 5 bases at J, with 8 bases in the middle. Per the germline V gene, CDR1 is SGHVS and CDR2 is FQNEAQ. The CDR3 nucleotides are TGTGCCAGCAGCTTAGGGCAGCCTTATGGCTACACCTTC. It is translated as CASSLGQPYGYTF.

The table lists this clonotype with many counts. The rearrangement joins TRBV11-3 to TRBJ2-1, with TRBD2 matching over 10 bases. Germline-derived CDR1 and CDR2 are SGHNT and YENEEA. The CDR3 covers 19 residues. J lost 3 bases, V lost 0 bases, and 11 bases had no gene match. The CDR3 loop reads CASSLDQRQAGGVYNEQFF. Here the CDR3 DNA reads TGTGCCAGCAGCTTAGATCAGAGGCAAGCGGGAGGGGTCTACAATGAGCAGTTCTTC.

This clonotype was detected ten times or more. The rearrangement joins TRBV5-1 to TRBJ2-2; 12 bases are shared with TRBD1. The CDR3 is 15 residues long. The V segment lost 4 bases and the J segment 6 bases; nucleotides outside the gene matches: 4. Germline CDR1 SGHRS, CDR2 YFSETQ. The CDR3 spells CASSGGTGGPGELFF. The CDR3 region has the DNA TGCGCCAGCAGCGGCGGGACAGGGGGCCCCGGGGAGCTGTTTTTT.

This clonotype was counted ten times or more. This sequence joins TRBV14 and TRBJ2-2, with TRBD1 identical over 9 bases. V lost 3 bases to trimming and J lost 4 bases; unmatched junction nucleotides: 6. Germline V gene data show CDR1 as SGHDN and CDR2 as FVKESK. This CDR3 region has 16 residues. The CDR3 loop is CASSHLDRGGTGELFF. The CDR3 DNA is TGTGCCAGCAGCCACCTGGACAGGGGAGGCACCGGGGAGCTGTTTTTT.

This clonotype has just a few counts. The chain is built from TRBV20-1 and TRBJ2-7; 9 bases line up with TRBD1. Germline values: CDR1 DFQATT, CDR2 SNEGSKA (reference sequence). The CDR3 is made up of 15 amino acids. The V and J ends lost 0 bases and 2 bases, in that order; junction bases with no gene match: 5. In DNA form, the CDR3 reads TGCAGTGCTAGAGATGGGACAGGGCTACCCTACGAGCAGTACTTC. It encodes CSARDGTGLPYEQYF.

In its sample, this clonotype was seen a few times. A much larger clone is a single base away; this may be a read error. For the CDR3, the DNA is TGTGCCAGCAGCTTAGATCCTAGCGCCAACAATGAGCAGTTCTTC. The encoded protein is CASSLDPSANNEQFF. V is TRBV7-2 and J is TRBJ2-1; D is possibly TRBD2 (6 bases). The CDR3 runs to 15 residues. With 1 base removed from V and 5 bases from J, the gap between germline ends came to 12 bases. In germline, CDR1 is SGHTA, CDR2 FQGNSA.

At least ten counts were recorded for this clonotype. The gene calls are TRBV5-3 and TRBJ2-5, with TRBD2 as a possible D gene (6 bases). TRBV5-3 falls under the ORF class, with uncertain function. The CDR3 sequence is 17 residues long. V lost 4 bases and J lost 5, with 24 bases in between. CDR3 region: CARSPSRERAFSETQYF. The CDR3 region has the DNA TGTGCCAGAAGCCCCTCGAGGGAGCGGGCCTTCAGTGAGACCCAGTACTTC.

This clonotype was detected many times. The CDR3 DNA sequence: TGTGCCAGCAGCTTGGTTGGTCGGAGCTCCTACGAGCAGTACTTC. Translated: CASSLVGRSSYEQYF. The chain combines TRBV7-9 with TRBJ2-7; no clear D. V was pared by 3 bases and J by 0 bases, with 12 bases between. Germline lookup yields CDR1 SEHNR and CDR2 FQNEAQ (reference sequence). The CDR3 sequence is 15 residues long.

Ten or more counts support this clonotype. This chain joins TRBV2 and TRBJ2-1; TRBD2 aligns across 14 bases. The V gene end was trimmed by 6 bases and the J gene end by 2 bases; junction bases not matched to a gene: 0. The length of the CDR3 is 15 residues. Per the germline V gene, CDR1 is SNHLY and CDR2 is FYNNEI. The CDR3 bases are TGTGCCAGCAGGGGACTAGCGGGAGCCTACAATGAGCAGTTCTTC. Its protein is CASRGLAGAYNEQFF. The full variable domain, completed using reference TRBV2 and TRBJ2-1, is EPEVTQTPSHQVTQMGQEVILRCVPISNHLYFYWYRQILGQKVEFLVSFYNNEISEKSEIFDDQFSVERPDGSNFTLKIRSTKLEDSAMYFCASRGLAGAYNEQFFGPGTRLTVL.

A remark on this clonotype: Given a far larger clone just one base away, this is likely a sequencing read error. V usage is TRBV7-6 and J usage is TRBJ1-1; tentatively, D is TRBD1 (6 bases). The CDR3 totals 13 residues. Germline values: CDR1 SGHVS, CDR2 FNYEAQ. Trimming pared 2 bases from V and 5 bases from J, leaving 9 bases between. The chain's CDR3 is CASSLRRGTEAFF. In nucleotides, the CDR3 is TGTGCCAGCAGCTTACGCAGGGGAACTGAAGCTTTCTTT.

The V call is TRBV2, the J call TRBJ2-7, with D hard to call. The CDR3 is made up of 12 amino acids. The V end was cut by 4 bases, the J end by 2 bases, with 6 bases between. Germline V gene data show CDR1 as SNHLY and CDR2 as FYNNEI. CDR3 coding DNA: TGTGCCAGCAGTGCCCAGGCCTACGAGCAGTACTTC. Translation gives CASSAQAYEQYF. Based on the CDR3 plus reference TRBV2 and TRBJ2-7, the full variable domain is EPEVTQTPSHQVTQMGQEVILRCVPISNHLYFYWYRQILGQKVEFLVSFYNNEISEKSEIFDDQFSVERPDGSNFTLKIRSTKLEDSAMYFCASSAQAYEQYFGPGTRLTVT.

This clonotype was counted ten times or more. The rearrangement links TRBV3-1 to TRBJ2-7; D gene ambiguous. Trimming cost V 0 bases and J 0 bases, with 12 bases left between them. The CDR3 consists of 16 residues. Germline-derived CDR1 and CDR2 are LGHDT and YNNKEL (reference sequence). CDR3 coding DNA: TGTGCCAGCAGCCAAGATTTGGCGGCGAGCTCCTACGAGCAGTACTTC. Its protein product is CASSQDLAASSYEQYF.